These 21 T cell receptor beta chains were sequenced from one sample in a study of CD8 T cells in ankylosing spondylitis. TCRdb reprocessed the 5' RACE reads via MiXCR and lists one record per CDR3 protein. Of about 130,000 distinct CDR3 sequences in the sample, approximately 15% are singletons; the top ten hold around 3%. Sequenced material: blood, either unsorted or a sorted T cell fraction (not recorded which). The receptors originated from a female donor with ankylosing spondylitis or in good health (not recorded which).

This clonotype was picked up a small number of times. This rearrangement joins TRBV29-1 to TRBJ1-4; tentatively, D is TRBD1 (5 bases). The CDR3 is made up of 15 amino acids. CDR1 and CDR2 (germline): SQVTM, ANQGSEA. Deletions cut 1 base from V and 8 bases from J, with 17 bases between. CDR3 in DNA: TGCAGCGTTGAAGGGGTACAGGATGTCGGGGAAAAACTGTTTTTT. Protein: CSVEGVQDVGEKLFF.

This clonotype was counted a few times. This chain uses TRBV28 with TRBJ2-1, with 10 bases that match TRBD1. This CDR3 has 15 amino acids. With 4 bases clipped from V and 15 bases from J, the junction kept 15 bases outside the gene matches. CDR1 is MDHEN and CDR2 is SYDVKM in the germline V gene. The DNA for the CDR3 is TGTGCCAGCAGTTCCAGGGGACAGGGGATCATCGATTTGTTCTTC. Translating it yields CASSSRGQGIIDLFF.

Ten or more counts support this clonotype. V gene TRBV20-1 combines with J gene TRBJ2-5; 7 bases align to TRBD1. The CDR3 runs to 15 residues. Germline trimming cut 2 bases from V and 1 base from J; bases unmatched to any gene: 7. Per germline, CDR1 DFQATT and CDR2 SNEGSKA (reference sequence). As DNA, the CDR3 is TGCAGTGCTAGACCGGACAGGCCTACCCAAGAGACCCAGTACTTC. Amino acids: CSARPDRPTQETQYF.

The table lists this clonotype with a few counts. The CDR3 region is CASSQDKGSGSPLHF. CDR3 nucleotides: TGTGCCAGCAGCCAAGATAAGGGAAGTGGGTCACCCCTCCACTTT. The rearrangement uses TRBV14 and TRBJ1-6; D is unclear. The ends were cut back, 0 bases at V and 10 bases at J, with 13 bases in the middle. The CDR3 is 15 amino acids. Per germline, CDR1 SGHDN and CDR2 FVKESK.

This clonotype occurred many times. The chain links TRBV9 to TRBJ2-1; 7 bases match TRBD2. CDR3 length: 15 amino acids. Looked up from germline, CDR1 is SGDLS and CDR2 is YYNGEE. The trim removed 0 bases at V and 8 bases at J, leaving 8 bases unmatched. CDR3 protein: CASSVALASVYEQFF. Written as DNA, the CDR3 is TGTGCCAGCAGCGTAGCACTAGCGTCGGTGTATGAGCAGTTCTTC.

This chain uses TRBV18 with TRBJ2-3; D is undetermined. Germline CDR1 and CDR2: KGHSH and LQKENI. This CDR3 has 15 residues. Trimming left V 2 bases short and J 0 bases short, with 9 bases between. The CDR3: CASSPGSDSTDTQYF. The DNA for the CDR3 is TGTGCCAGCTCACCAGGGTCGGACAGCACAGATACGCAGTATTTT.

This clonotype appeared many times. The V call is TRBV12-3 or TRBV12-4, the J call TRBJ1-1; D is ambiguous. The CDR3 extends over 14 amino acids. Between the trimmed V and J ends, which lost 2 bases and 7 bases, there was a span of 14 bases. For the CDR3, the DNA is TGTGCCAGCAGTTTACGTCCGAAGGAGGGTGAAGCTTTCTTT. Translating it yields CASSLRPKEGEAFF.

This clonotype was counted only a few times. J is TRBJ2-2 and V is TRBV5-1, with a tentative D call TRBD1 (6 bases). CDR1 and CDR2 (germline): SGHRS, YFSETQ. Trimming pared 4 bases from V and 1 base from J, leaving 8 bases between. The CDR3 is made up of 14 amino acids. The CDR3: CASSGTLNTGELFF. The CDR3, as DNA: TGCGCCAGCAGCGGGACACTGAACACCGGGGAGCTGTTTTTT.

The chain combines TRBV7-3 with TRBJ2-3; tentatively, D is TRBD2 (6 bases). V was trimmed by 0 bases and J by 7 bases, leaving 14 bases between them. Germline V CDR1 and CDR2: SGHTA, FQGTGA. The CDR3 runs to 15 residues. In DNA form, the CDR3 reads TGTGCCAGCAGCTTAACGTCTTCGGAGGGATATACGCAGTATTTT. Translating it yields CASSLTSSEGYTQYF. Full variable domain (outside the CDR3, taken from reference TRBV7-3 and TRBJ2-3): GAGVSQTPSNKVTEKGKYVELRCDPISGHTALYWYRQSLGQGPEFLIYFQGTGAADDSGLPNDRFFAVRPEGSVSTLKIQRTERGDSAVYLCASSLTSSEGYTQYFGPGTRLTVL.

This clonotype was counted a few times. The chain joins TRBV11-2 to TRBJ2-7, with D possibly TRBD2 on 6 matching bases. V dropped 0 bases and J dropped 0 bases, with 15 bases sitting between them. Per germline, CDR1 SGHAT and CDR2 FQNNGV. CDR3 size: 17 residues. CDR3 sequence (DNA): TGTGCCAGCAGCTTAGAGGGGGGTTGGGGGGTCTCCTACGAGCAGTACTTC. Protein product: CASSLEGGWGVSYEQYF.

In regard to this clonotype: A clone one base away is much larger, so this may be a read error. V and J are TRBV7-9 and TRBJ1-3; unclear D gene. Germline V gene data show CDR1 as SEHNR and CDR2 as FQNEAQ (reference sequence). This CDR3 spans 16 amino acids. CDR3 loop: CVSSLEGGSSGNTIYF. The CDR3 DNA sequence: TGTGTCAGCAGCTTAGAAGGCGGCAGCTCTGGAAACACCATATATTTT.

The chain carries TRBV12-3 or TRBV12-4 and TRBJ2-5; the D gene is possibly TRBD1 (6 bases). The CDR3 sequence is 14 residues long. Trimming removed 5 bases at V and 0 bases at J, with 10 bases between. The CDR3 DNA reads as TGTGCCAGCAGTCCACGGACAGACCAAGAGACCCAGTACTTC. It codes for CASSPRTDQETQYF.

This clonotype was observed a handful of times. A read error may account for a junction end that differs from germline. In DNA, the CDR3 is TGTGCCAGCAGCCCCCGGGACGGTCAAAACACAGATTTT. Its protein is CASSPRDGQNTDF. The chain links TRBV7-8 to TRBJ2-3, with D perhaps TRBD1 or TRBD2 (5 bases each). The germline V gene has CDR1 SGHVS and CDR2 FQNEAQ. This CDR3 is 13 amino acids long.

This chain links TRBV12-3 or TRBV12-4 with TRBJ2-4, with D uncertain. The CDR3 spans 15 residues. V gave up 6 bases and J gave up 0 bases, with 12 bases separating them. The CDR3 DNA reads as TGTGCCAGCAGCACATCGACACTAGCCAAAAACATTCAGTACTTC. Amino acid sequence: CASSTSTLAKNIQYF.

On this clonotype: This may be a read error, as it is one base from a much larger clone. The rearrangement joins TRBV7-2 to TRBJ2-3; D is unresolved. V lost 7 bases and J lost 4, with 15 bases in between. CDR1 is SGHTA, CDR2 FQGNSA, per germline. This CDR3 is built from 14 residues. The CDR3 DNA is TGTGCCAGCAACCTCCAGCCGGGTCCAGATACGCAGTATTTT. Translated, it gives CASNLQPGPDTQYF.

In its sample, this clonotype was seen a few times. J is TRBJ2-5 and V is TRBV11-2; 11 positions agree with TRBD2. Trimming took 4 bases from V and 5 from J; bases not matched to a gene: 15. Germline CDR1 reads SGHAT; CDR2 reads FQNNGV. This CDR3 has 18 residues. The CDR3 spells CASSSMGGSGGARETQYF. As DNA, the CDR3 is TGTGCCAGCAGCTCTATGGGGGGTAGCGGGGGGGCCCGCGAGACCCAGTACTTC.

To note about this clonotype: Germline is not matched at one junction end, which may reflect a read error. The J gene is TRBJ2-7, the V gene TRBV7-3; 9 bases are a match to TRBD1. CDR3 size: 15 residues. Germline assignment: CDR1 SGHTA and CDR2 FQGTGA. DNA for the CDR3: TGTGGCAGCAGCCTCCAAGGGACAGGGTCATACGAGCAGTACTTC. It yields the protein CGSSLQGTGSYEQYF. Together with reference TRBV7-3 and TRBJ2-7, the CDR3 gives the full variable domain: GAGVSQTPSNKVTEKGKYVELRCDPISGHTALYWYRQSLGQGPEFLIYFQGTGAADDSGLPNDRFFAVRPEGSVSTLKIQRTERGDSAVYLCGSSLQGTGSYEQYFGPGTRLTVT.

This clonotype appeared many times. The chain is built from TRBV12-3 or TRBV12-4 and TRBJ1-1, with D unresolved. V gave up 6 bases and J gave up 1 base, with 12 bases separating them. This CDR3 has 14 amino acids. The CDR3 sequence: CASSPSGRNTEAFF. In nucleotides, the CDR3 is TGTGCCAGCAGCCCCTCAGGCCGGAACACTGAAGCTTTCTTT.

The chain combines TRBV11-2 with TRBJ1-1; no definite D call. Per germline, CDR1 SGHAT and CDR2 FQNNGV. The CDR3 loop spans 15 amino acids. V was cut by 3 bases and J by 1 base, with 12 bases left in between. The CDR3 DNA follows: TGTGCCAGCAGCTTCACCACCGGTGGGAACACTGAAGCTTTCTTT. This sequence encodes CASSFTTGGNTEAFF.

A single count supports this clonotype. A read error may explain this, as a much larger clone is one base away. This chain links TRBV20-1 with TRBJ2-1, with a tentative D call TRBD1 (5 bases). Trimming took 6 bases from V and 0 from J, leaving 24 bases between them. The CDR3 sequence is 18 residues long. Germline CDR1 DFQATT, CDR2 SNEGSKA (reference sequence). CDR3 in amino acids: CSAETGARRRASYNEQFF. The DNA of the CDR3 is TGCAGTGCAGAGACTGGGGCTCGACGCAGGGCCTCCTACAATGAGCAGTTCTTC.

The V call is TRBV7-3, the J call TRBJ2-1; TRBD2 matches at 13 bases. The CDR3 has 15 residues. Unmatched junction bases numbered 7, after V lost 5 bases and J lost 9 bases. Germline V CDR1 and CDR2: SGHTA, FQGTGA. CDR3 amino acids: CASSPGLAGVTEQFF. CDR3 DNA sequence: TGTGCCAGCAGCCCCGGACTAGCGGGGGTCACTGAGCAGTTCTTC.